This T cell receptor beta chain was observed in a study of breast tumors, draining lymph nodes, adjacent tissues. Germline V gene data show CDR1 as DFQATT and CDR2 as SNEGSKA (reference sequence). The V end was cut by 4 bases, the J end by 4 bases, with 14 bases between. The CDR3 length is 14 residues. This clonotype appeared many times. TCRdb re-analysed the multiplex PCR reads in MiXCR, keeping a single row per CDR3 protein. The sample consists of about 22,000 distinct CDR3 sequences, around 41% of them appearing once. Sequencing was performed on breast tumor tissue. V is TRBV20-1 and J is TRBJ1-5; D uncertain. This receptor was obtained from a female donor with breast cancer. Some clones in this sample may be carry-over from other donors' samples. As DNA, the CDR3 is TGCAGTGCTAAGACGACGGTTGGGAATCAGCCCCAGCATTTT. Protein sequence: CSAKTTVGNQPQHF.